This T cell receptor beta chain was sequenced for a study of CD8 T cells in Susac syndrome. cDNA came from roughly 0.53 to 1 ug RNA primed by random hexamers. Multiplex PCR with immunoSEQ amplified the TCR beta CDR3 across 54 Vbeta and 13 Jbeta. TCRdb reprocessed the immunoSEQ multiplex PCR reads via MiXCR and lists one record per CDR3 protein. The repertoire includes 25,000 to 35,000 distinct CDR3 sequences, 94% of them detected once, and about 0.26% sits in the top ten. TCR beta was sequenced from blood CD8+ and CD4+ T cells. Controls were age- and sex-matched healthy donors. The CDR3 consists of 15 residues. Trimming shortened V by 0 bases and J by 4 bases, and 10 bases separated the two germline ends. CDR1 is LGHNA, CDR2 YSLEER, per germline.

Sample: CD8+ T cells from PBMCs. This receptor was taken from a human donor in good health. This rearrangement joins TRBV4-3 to TRBJ2-1; D may match TRBD1 or TRBD2 (6 bases each). CDR3 protein: CASSQERGRYNEQFF. CDR3 DNA sequence: TGCGCCAGCAGCCAAGAACGGGGGCGTTACAATGAGCAGTTCTTC.